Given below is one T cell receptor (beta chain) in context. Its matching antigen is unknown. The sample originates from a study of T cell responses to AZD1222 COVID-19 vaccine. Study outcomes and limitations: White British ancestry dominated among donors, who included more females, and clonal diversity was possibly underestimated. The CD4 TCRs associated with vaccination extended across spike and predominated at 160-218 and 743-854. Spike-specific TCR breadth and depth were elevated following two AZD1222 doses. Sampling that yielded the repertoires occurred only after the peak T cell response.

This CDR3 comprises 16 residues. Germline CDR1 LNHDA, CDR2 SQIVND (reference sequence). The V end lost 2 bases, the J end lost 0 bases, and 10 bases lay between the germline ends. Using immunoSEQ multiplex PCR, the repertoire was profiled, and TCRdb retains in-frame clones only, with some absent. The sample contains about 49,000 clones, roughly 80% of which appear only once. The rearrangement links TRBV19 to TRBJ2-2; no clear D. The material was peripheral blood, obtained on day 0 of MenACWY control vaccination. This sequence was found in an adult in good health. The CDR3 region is CASSIPGNANTGELFF. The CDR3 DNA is TGTGCCAGTAGTATACCTGGCAACGCGAACACCGGGGAGCTGTTTTTT.